This TCR beta chain emerged from a study of technical replicates of blood from a few donors. Here immunoSEQ multiplex PCR was the method, and the copy in TCRdb shows in-frame clones only, minus some. This table holds tens of thousands of clones, roughly 94% found once. Sequenced input: T cells isolated from PBMCs. The TCR originated in a human donor in good health.

The CDR3, as DNA: TGTGCCAGCAGCTCCCCTCTAGCAACTGGCGAGCAGTTCTTC. Its protein is CASSSPLATGEQFF. The chain recombines TRBV5-4 with TRBJ2-1, with D possibly being TRBD2 (5 bases). V shed 3 bases and J shed 10 bases, with 17 bases lying between them. Germline V gene sequence: CDR1 SGHNT, CDR2 YYREEE (reference sequence). CDR3 length: 14 amino acids.